This T cell receptor (beta chain) comes out of a study of cytomegalovirus exposure and HLA in healthy donors. Samples came from healthy bone marrow donors. Primers included in the PCR were 60 Vbeta and 13 Jbeta primers. Clones were sequenced by immunoSEQ multiplex PCR, and TCRdb holds only the in-frame ones, with some missing. The sample shows approximately 200,000 clones, 75% to 85% of them seen only once. Germline V CDR1 and CDR2: SGHKS, YYEKEE (reference sequence). V gave up 2 bases and J gave up 3 bases; unmatched junction bases: 4. CDR3 length: 14 amino acids. This clonotype originated in a woman in her 50s in good health and CMV-seronegative. The sequenced sample consisted of PBMCs. V is TRBV5-5 and J is TRBJ1-1; 7 bases fit TRBD1. CDR3 loop: CASSLRGRDTEAFF. Written as DNA, the CDR3 is TGTGCCAGCAGCTTAAGGGGGCGGGACACTGAAGCTTTCTTT. The variable domain in full, completed from reference TRBV5-5 and TRBJ1-1, reads DAGVTQSPTHLIKTRGQQVTLRCSPISGHKSVSWYQQVLGQGPQFIFQYYEKEERGRGNFPDRFSARQFPNYSSELNVNALLLGDSALYLCASSLRGRDTEAFFGQGTRLTVV.